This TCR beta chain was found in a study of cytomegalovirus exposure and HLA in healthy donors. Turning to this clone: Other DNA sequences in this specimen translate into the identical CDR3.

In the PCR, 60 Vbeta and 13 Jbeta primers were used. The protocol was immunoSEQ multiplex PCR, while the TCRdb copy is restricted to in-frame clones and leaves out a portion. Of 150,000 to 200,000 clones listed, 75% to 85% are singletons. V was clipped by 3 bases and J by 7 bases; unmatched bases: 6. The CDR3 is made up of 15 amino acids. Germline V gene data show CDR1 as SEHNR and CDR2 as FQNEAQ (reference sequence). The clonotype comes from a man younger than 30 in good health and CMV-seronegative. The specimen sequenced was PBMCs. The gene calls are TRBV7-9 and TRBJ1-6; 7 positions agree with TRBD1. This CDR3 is CASSLRTGSNSPLHF. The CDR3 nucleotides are TGTGCCAGCAGCTTGCGGACAGGCTCCAATTCACCCCTCCACTTT.